These T cell receptor beta chains were read from a single sample in a study of cytomegalovirus exposure and HLA in healthy donors. Sequenced by immunoSEQ multiplex PCR; TCRdb stores in-frame clones only, minus some. The repertoire holds roughly 77,000 clones, with around 72% as singletons. Input material: PBMCs. Receptors originate from a woman in her thirties or forties in good health and CMV-seropositive. The CDR3 runs from the conserved cysteine through the conserved F or W. The order of the fields is V gene, J gene, CDR3 protein.

v_call: TRBV5-6; j_call: TRBJ2-3; cdr3_aa: CASSPLGGFTDTQYF
v_call: TRBV2; j_call: TRBJ1-1; cdr3_aa: CASGPGGNTEAFF
v_call: TRBV2; j_call: TRBJ1-1; cdr3_aa: CASSWTELNTEAFF
v_call: TRBV6-1; j_call: NA; cdr3_aa: CASKRTSGVYEQYF
v_call: TRBV7-3; j_call: TRBJ1-5; cdr3_aa: CASNPVVETGGLSNQPQHF
v_call: TRBV5-1; j_call: TRBJ2-7; cdr3_aa: CASSLLGSNYEQYF
v_call: TRBV30; j_call: TRBJ2-2; cdr3_aa: CAFEAGGTGELFF
v_call: TRBV5-4; j_call: TRBJ2-7; cdr3_aa: CASSLAPGTTYEQYF
v_call: TRBV5-1; j_call: TRBJ1-1; cdr3_aa: CASSLGEDTEAFF
v_call: TRBV9; j_call: TRBJ1-4; cdr3_aa: CASSEGTGAWEKLFF
v_call: TRBV13; j_call: TRBJ2-1; cdr3_aa: CASSAVTGKYNEQFF
v_call: TRBV21-1; j_call: TRBJ2-4; cdr3_aa: CASSKICFVASGTGDRAKNIQYF
v_call: TRBV5-1; j_call: TRBJ1-2; cdr3_aa: CASSPDWGSGYTF
v_call: TRBV19; j_call: TRBJ1-3; cdr3_aa: CASSLGGARGNTIYF
v_call: TRBV6-4; j_call: TRBJ2-1; cdr3_aa: CASSPRLEYNEQFF
v_call: TRBV5-6; j_call: TRBJ2-3; cdr3_aa: CASSWGGSPAGDTQYF
v_call: TRBV18; j_call: TRBJ1-1; cdr3_aa: CASSPGGGHTEAFF
v_call: TRBV7-9; j_call: TRBJ1-1; cdr3_aa: CSSSLAGGWNTEAFF